This TCR beta chain was captured in a study of cytomegalovirus exposure and HLA in healthy donors. Study-wide background: Around 200 million T cells yielded approximately 100 million unique TCR beta sequences, as an earlier analysis found.

Findings and caveats of the study: There were several of the most significant clusters that appeared linked to common viral pathogens in a later analysis.

PCR amplification relied on 60 Vbeta primers (plus 13 Jbeta primers). The assay was immunoSEQ multiplex PCR, and TCRdb's table has in-frame clones only and misses some. The sample lists about 170,000 clones; roughly 81% were seen once. Germline values: CDR1 SQVTM, CDR2 ANQGSEA. Trimming pared 4 bases from V and 2 bases from J, leaving 18 bases between. The CDR3 runs 15 residues. In regard to this clone: What it binds is not known.

This chain uses TRBV29-1 with TRBJ2-7; tentatively, D is TRBD1 (5 bases). Sequencing input: PBMCs. The TCR was taken from a girl aged 5-17 years in good health and CMV-seropositive. CDR3 in amino acids: CSVGGQGLSTYEQYF. DNA for the CDR3: TGCAGCGTTGGCGGTCAGGGTCTTTCAACCTACGAGCAGTACTTC.